This entry lists 10 T cell receptor beta chains sequenced from one sample in a study of Graves' ophthalmopathy and Graves' hyperthyroidism. RNA transcripts were the template, and TCR beta CDR3 regions were amplified from them. An opening RT-PCR round employed HTBI primers and preceded a second-round multiplex PCR. TCRdb independently ran MiXCR on the multiplex PCR reads; one entry per CDR3 protein. The sample comprises 600,000 to 650,000 distinct CDR3 sequences, over 20% of which are singletons, and roughly 6.9% rests with the top ten. The specimen sequenced was peripheral blood. The source of these receptors is a woman aged 18-29 years with stable Graves' hyperthyroidism. Some clones in this sample may be carry-over from other donors' samples.

A few counts support this clonotype. The gene calls are TRBV5-5 and TRBJ1-3; D uncertain. This CDR3 region has 13 residues. The germline gives CDR1 SGHKS, CDR2 YYEKEE (reference sequence). The V gene lost 0 bases and the J gene lost 4 bases, with 5 bases spanning the gap. The CDR3 here is CASSLGLGNTIYF. In DNA, the CDR3 is TGTGCCAGCAGCTTGGGACTAGGAAACACCATATATTTT.

J is TRBJ1-2 and V is TRBV6-5; the D gene is possibly TRBD1 (5 bases). V gave up 2 bases and J gave up 4 bases, with 11 bases separating them. Germline V gene lookup returns CDR1 MNHEY and CDR2 SVGAGI. This CDR3 is 14 amino acids long. CDR3 sequence (DNA): TGTGCCAGCAGTTACGGTCAGGGCATCTATGGCTACACCTTC. Its protein is CASSYGQGIYGYTF.

This chain connects TRBV12-3 or TRBV12-4 to TRBJ1-1; 10 bases align to TRBD1. The CDR3 is 15 residues long. V gave up 10 bases and J gave up 5 bases; unmatched junction bases: 13. CDR3: CATTGTGDGGTEAFF. CDR3 DNA sequence: TGTGCCACGACCGGGACAGGGGATGGGGGTACTGAAGCTTTCTTT.

CDR3 DNA: TGTGCCAGCACCACCGGGACAGAAACTTACGAGCAGTACTTC. Translation: CASTTGTETYEQYF. The rearrangement joins TRBV28 to TRBJ2-7, with 7 bases aligning to TRBD1. V lost 7 bases to trimming and J lost 4 bases; unmatched junction nucleotides: 10. This CDR3 has 14 amino acids. Germline lookup yields CDR1 MDHEN and CDR2 SYDVKM.

The chain recombines TRBV6-2 or TRBV6-3 with TRBJ2-7; D is possibly TRBD1 (5 bases). The CDR3 spans 16 residues. Trimming took 5 bases from V and 3 from J, leaving 20 bases between them. CDR1 is MNHEY and CDR2 is SVGEGT in the germline V gene. CDR3 sequence (DNA): TGTGCCAGCAGTACTAATCCGCCAGGGTCCCTCTACGAGCAGTACTTC. It codes for CASSTNPPGSLYEQYF.

At least ten counts were recorded for this clonotype. DNA of the CDR3: TGTGCCAGCAGCGACCGGGACAGTTCGTACGAGCAGTACTTC. Amino acids: CASSDRDSSYEQYF. This chain joins TRBV7-8 and TRBJ2-7; 7 bases map to TRBD1. V lost 5 bases and J lost 4; bases outside the gene matches: 8. Germline V gene data show CDR1 as SGHVS and CDR2 as FQNEAQ. This CDR3 is 14 amino acids long.

Regarding this clonotype: Germline and junction disagree at one end, which may indicate a read error. The chain combines TRBV19 with TRBJ2-2; 8 bases are shared with TRBD2. Germline V CDR1 and CDR2: LNHDA, SQIVND (reference sequence). The CDR3 extends over 15 amino acids. Written as DNA, the CDR3 is TGTGTCAGTAGTATTGCAGCGGGGGAGACCGGGGAGCTGTTTTTT. It encodes CVSSIAAGETGELFF. Using reference TRBV19 and TRBJ2-2 for the parts outside the CDR3, the full variable domain is DGGITQSPKYLFRKEGQNVTLSCEQNLNHDAMYWYRQDPGQGLRLIYYSQIVNDFQKGDIAEGYSVSREKKESFPLTVTSAQKNPTAFYLCVSSIAAGETGELFFGEGSRLTVL.

V usage is TRBV7-2 and J usage is TRBJ1-6; no reliable D call. Germline values: CDR1 SGHTA, CDR2 FQGNSA. The CDR3 runs 14 residues. V was clipped by 7 bases and J by 8 bases, with 15 bases between them. Here the CDR3 reads CASKVDLGDSPLHF. In DNA form, the CDR3 reads TGTGCCAGCAAGGTCGACCTTGGGGATTCACCCCTCCACTTT.

The rearrangement joins TRBV12-3 or TRBV12-4 to TRBJ1-6, with a possible D match to TRBD1 (5 bases). The CDR3 has 13 amino acids. Trimming stripped 3 bases from V and 11 bases from J, with 11 bases between. For the CDR3, the DNA is TGTGCCAGCAGTTTGGGGCCTAGGGCACCCCTCCACTTT. It translates to CASSLGPRAPLHF.

To note about this clonotype: This may be a read error: a much more frequent sequence differs by one nucleotide. Because it lacks the conserved phenylalanine or tryptophan at the end, this CDR3 is likely a read error. This sequence joins TRBV6-1 and TRBJ2-2; D possibly corresponds to TRBD1 (5 bases). The CDR3 sequence is 13 residues long. V lost 6 bases, J lost 5 bases, and 10 bases lay in between. Germline loops: CDR1 MNHNS, CDR2 SASEGT. The CDR3 DNA is TGTGCCAGCAGGAAAACAGGAACCGGGGAGCTGTTTTAT. Protein: CASRKTGTGELFY.